This TCR beta chain was sequenced in a study of blood T cell repertoires in COVID-19. Assay used: immunoSEQ multiplex PCR; TCRdb lists only in-frame clones, some missing. Found here are more than 250,000 clones, around 88% of them singletons; the top ten hold roughly 1.2%. The CDR3 spans 16 residues. The germline V gene has CDR1 MGHRA and CDR2 YSYEKL. V was pared by 4 bases and J by 1 base, with 17 bases between. The receptor was isolated from a woman between 40 and 50 years old with acute COVID-19. The source material was PBMCs or T cells enriched from blood (not recorded which). V and J are TRBV4-1 and TRBJ2-7, with a possible D match to TRBD2 (5 bases). As DNA, the CDR3 is TGCGCCAGCAGCCCAAGAGGGATTGGGGTTTCCTACGAGCAGTACTTC. Protein sequence: CASSPRGIGVSYEQYF.